This passage covers 11 T cell receptor beta chains from one sample sequenced in a study of shared clonotypes between healthy human individuals. The repertoire was sequenced with immunoSEQ multiplex PCR; TCRdb's copy has only in-frame clones and lacks some. The sample shows more than 550,000 clones, 72% of them seen only once. The sequenced sample was memory CD4+ T cells sorted from blood. Subset noted: CD45RA-negative fraction. These receptors all come from a woman aged 25 to 45 in good health.

This clone was observed many times. Other DNA sequences in the sample encode the same CDR3. The J gene is TRBJ2-7, the V gene TRBV20-1; D not certain. This CDR3 contains 10 residues. Germline loops: CDR1 DFQATT, CDR2 SNEGSKA (reference sequence). The V and J ends lost 5 bases and 6 bases respectively, with 8 bases between them. The CDR3 bases are TGCAGTGCTCGACTCCGCGAGCAGTACTTC. This encodes CSARLREQYF.

The chain couples TRBV7-8 to TRBJ1-3, with 7 bases fitting TRBD1. Germline trimming cut 0 bases from V and 4 bases from J; bases unmatched to any gene: 9. The germline gives CDR1 SGHVS, CDR2 FQNEAQ. There are 17 residues in the CDR3. The CDR3 is CASSLAKMRGPGNTIYF. The CDR3 DNA follows: TGTGCCAGCAGCTTAGCTAAGATGAGGGGGCCAGGAAACACCATATATTTT.

This clone was counted a single time. The gene calls are TRBV5-1 and TRBJ1-1, with TRBD1 identical over 7 bases. The V segment lost 4 bases and the J segment 6 bases; nucleotides outside the gene matches: 12. CDR1 and CDR2 from the germline V gene are SGHRS and YFSETQ. The CDR3 is 15 residues long. DNA of the CDR3: TGCGCCAGCAGCCCGCGGGTTTCAGGGGGACCTGAAGCTTTCTTT. It codes for CASSPRVSGGPEAFF.

V usage is TRBV4-2 and J usage is TRBJ2-1; D not resolved. Trimming stripped 5 bases from V and 6 bases from J, with 8 bases between. The CDR3 runs 12 residues. Germline V gives CDR1 LGHNA, CDR2 YNFKEQ. CDR3: CASSSTRNEQFF. CDR3 coding DNA: TGTGCCAGCAGCTCAACCCGCAATGAGCAGTTCTTC.

Comment on this clone: A much more abundant neighbour one base away suggests this may be a read error. This rearrangement joins TRBV5-6 to TRBJ2-7; no clear D. The germline V gene has CDR1 SGHDT and CDR2 YYEEEE. The CDR3 extends over 11 amino acids. Trimming cost V 4 bases and J 2 bases, with 4 bases left between them. The CDR3 DNA sequence: TGTGCCAGCAGCCCCACCTACGAGCAGTACTTC. Protein product: CASSPTYEQYF.

The chain recombines TRBV28 with TRBJ2-2; D is possibly TRBD1 (6 bases). There are 14 residues in the CDR3. Germline V CDR1 and CDR2: MDHEN, SYDVKM. Trimming removed 6 bases from V and 5 bases from J, with 13 bases in between. CDR3 coding DNA: TGTGCCAGCAGAGCGGCAGGGGATACCGGGGAGCTGTTTTTT. Translation: CASRAAGDTGELFF.

Concerning this clone: The sample holds other DNA sequences that translate to the same CDR3. The J gene is TRBJ2-7, the V gene TRBV5-1; 8 nucleotides align to TRBD2. V lost 0 bases and J lost 4; bases outside the gene matches: 3. The germline V gene encodes CDR1 SGHRS and CDR2 YFSETQ. This CDR3 has 14 amino acids. In nucleotides, the CDR3 is TGCGCCAGCAGCTTGGCGGGAGGGGGATACGAGCAGTACTTC. It yields the protein CASSLAGGGYEQYF.

The V gene is TRBV28, the J gene TRBJ2-1; possibly TRBD2 for D (6 bases). Per germline, CDR1 MDHEN and CDR2 SYDVKM. The V gene lost 2 bases and the J gene lost 7 bases, with 18 bases spanning the gap. This CDR3 region has 16 residues. The CDR3: CASSLHTSLPRNEQFF. CDR3 in DNA: TGTGCCAGCAGTTTACATACTAGCCTTCCTAGGAATGAGCAGTTCTTC.

This sequence joins TRBV28 and TRBJ1-5; D is uncertain. Germline-derived CDR1 and CDR2 are MDHEN and SYDVKM. This CDR3 is 15 amino acids long. V lost 3 bases to trimming and J lost 1 base, with 10 bases between them. CDR3 sequence (DNA): TGTGCCAGCAGTTTTCGCGTGAGGAGCAATCAGCCCCAGCATTTT. Translating gives CASSFRVRSNQPQHF.

The V call is TRBV5-1, the J call TRBJ2-6; a possible D gene is TRBD1 (6 bases). Germline assignment: CDR1 SGHRS and CDR2 YFSETQ. This CDR3 has 16 amino acids. Trimming cost V 0 bases and J 0 bases, with 7 bases left between them. The CDR3 is CASSLGTVSGANVLTF. The CDR3 coding sequence is TGCGCCAGCAGCTTGGGGACAGTCTCTGGGGCCAACGTCCTGACTTTC.

DNA of the CDR3: TGTGCCAGCAGCACCAATGCCTACTTAAACACCGGGGAGCTGTTTTTT. Translated, it gives CASSTNAYLNTGELFF. This rearrangement joins TRBV6-6 to TRBJ2-2; D gene ambiguous. Per the germline V gene, CDR1 is MNHNY and CDR2 is SVGAGI (reference sequence). Trimming pared 6 bases from V and 2 bases from J, leaving 16 bases between. The CDR3 extends over 16 amino acids.